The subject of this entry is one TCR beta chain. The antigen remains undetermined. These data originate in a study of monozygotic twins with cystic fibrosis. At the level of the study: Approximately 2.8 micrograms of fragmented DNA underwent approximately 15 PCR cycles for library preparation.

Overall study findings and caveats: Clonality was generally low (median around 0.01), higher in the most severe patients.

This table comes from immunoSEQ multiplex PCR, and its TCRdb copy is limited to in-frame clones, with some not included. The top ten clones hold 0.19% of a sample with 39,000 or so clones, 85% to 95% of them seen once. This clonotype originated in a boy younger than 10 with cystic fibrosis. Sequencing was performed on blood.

The CDR3 DNA reads TGCGCCAGCAGCTTGTGGAAGGGCACCGGGGAGCTGTTTTTT. This gives the protein CASSLWKGTGELFF. The chain combines TRBV5-1 with TRBJ2-2; D is unclear. Germline V lookup: CDR1 SGHRS, CDR2 YFSETQ. Trimming removed 1 base at V and 4 bases at J, with 8 bases between. The CDR3 loop spans 14 amino acids.